Listed below are T cell receptor beta chains from one sample, sequenced in a study of T cell repertoires in cytomegalovirus infection. MiXCR, applied by TCRdb to the reads, yields one record per CDR3 protein. The sample gives just under 550,000 distinct CDR3 sequences, approximately 26% of which show up once; about 13% is in the top ten. Specimen: PBMCs. These receptors all stem from a human donor in good health (CMV status not recorded). Some clones in this sample may be carry-over from other donors' samples. CDR3s leave out the opening cysteine and the closing phenylalanine or tryptophan. The D gene is left open where the match is weak.

d_gene | j_gene | v_gene | CDR3aa
. | TRBJ2-1 | TRBV19 | ASKKAGLPNEQF
TRBD2 | TRBJ2-3 | TRBV6-2/TRBV6-3 | ASSWTSGTQY
. | TRBJ2-1 | TRBV29-1 | SVGVDEQF
TRBD1 | TRBJ2-7 | TRBV7-8 | ASSYRSGGYEQY
. | TRBJ1-5 | TRBV19 | ASSIAGSNQPQH
. | TRBJ2-1 | TRBV12-3/TRBV12-4 | ASSLVSREQF
. | TRBJ2-3 | TRBV12-3/TRBV12-4 | ASRRTILADTQY
. | TRBJ2-2 | TRBV10-3 | AIDKTERANTGELF
. | TRBJ2-1 | TRBV13 | ASSLKSDEQF
. | TRBJ2-1 | TRBV27 | ASSFFGTDEQF
. | TRBJ2-4 | TRBV5-1 | ASSSGVTKNIQY
. | TRBJ1-6 | TRBV29-1 | SVEAEGAGSPLH
. | TRBJ2-1 | TRBV6-1 | ASSAGTSPAPAYNEQF
. | TRBJ1-4 | TRBV19 | ASSPRPSHRRGEKLF
. | TRBJ1-4 | TRBV28 | ASSFGSQEKLF
. | TRBJ2-7 | TRBV6-5 | ASSFGKTGIYYEQY
. | TRBJ1-2 | TRBV7-2 | ASSRPQGPERGYT
TRBD1 | TRBJ1-1 | TRBV27 | ASSLFSDRGPVNTEAF
. | TRBJ2-7 | TRBV7-2 | ASSFQPIYEQY
. | TRBJ2-7 | TRBV7-3 | ASSLRGGTQEQY
. | TRBJ2-3 | TRBV28 | ASSFPTAEANTQY
. | TRBJ2-4 | TRBV6-2/TRBV6-3 | ASRPRWAAKNIQY
. | TRBJ1-2 | TRBV19 | ASSIVSGVTGLDYT
. | TRBJ2-2 | TRBV29-1 | SVEVDSPGELF
. | TRBJ1-4 | TRBV12-3/TRBV12-4 | ASRGGANEKLF
. | TRBJ1-5 | TRBV28 | ASAWGAPGNQPQH
. | TRBJ2-1 | TRBV18 | ASSPTMNNEQF
TRBD2 | TRBJ2-5 | TRBV6-2/TRBV6-3 | ASSSLRRREGLGRETQY
TRBD2 | TRBJ2-2 | TRBV9 | ASSVGLAGITGELF
. | TRBJ2-4 | TRBV7-6 | ASSSTRGSIQY
. | TRBJ1-5 | TRBV6-2/TRBV6-3 | ASSYSIDRLKPQH
. | TRBJ1-4 | TRBV28 | ASSYIQGRATNEKLF
. | TRBJ1-1 | TRBV12-3/TRBV12-4 | ASSLIGTTEAF
TRBD2 | TRBJ2-5 | TRBV6-2/TRBV6-3 | ASSRSRPGLAGVQETQY
. | TRBJ1-2 | TRBV7-9 | ASSPDVEGGYT
. | TRBJ2-1 | TRBV7-2 | ASSLVLGLQEQF
TRBD1 | TRBJ2-6 | TRBV24-1 | ATSGDSWTSGANVLT
. | TRBJ2-1 | TRBV6-1 | ASRDTLYNEQF
. | TRBJ2-1 | TRBV6-2/TRBV6-3 | ASSYSGLYNEQF
TRBD1 | TRBJ2-7 | TRBV14 | ASSLQGQSEQY
. | TRBJ1-6 | TRBV5-1 | ASSLVSLNSPLH
. | TRBJ1-1 | TRBV6-5 | ASSYSEEGETEAF
TRBD2 | TRBJ2-1 | TRBV20-1 | SAHKTGTRVLNEQF
. | TRBJ2-3 | TRBV7-9 | ASSLDGAVGTDTQY
. | TRBJ1-3 | TRBV28 | ASIKGVFSGNTIY
TRBD2 | TRBJ2-1 | TRBV7-9 | ASTTGTTLLYNEQF
. | TRBJ2-4 | TRBV20-1 | SPRFVGENIQY
TRBD2 | TRBJ2-1 | TRBV14 | ASSPLAGRYNEQF
. | TRBJ1-2 | TRBV12-3/TRBV12-4 | ASSFRVSGLIYGYT
. | TRBJ1-1 | TRBV7-9 | ASSLTSGEAF
. | TRBJ2-6 | TRBV15 | ATSGGSGANVLT
. | TRBJ2-1 | TRBV7-4 | ASSHSKAGSSYNEQF
TRBD1 | TRBJ2-2 | TRBV27 | ASSPLGQGNTGELF
TRBD2 | TRBJ2-7 | TRBV5-6 | ASSLEGLGFEQY
. | TRBJ2-1 | TRBV11-3 | ASSLDQNNEQF
. | TRBJ1-1 | TRBV29-1 | SVLTGRGGEAF
. | TRBJ2-3 | TRBV24-1 | ATSDFADTDTQY
TRBD1 | TRBJ1-1 | TRBV28 | ATRRGQGDTEAF
TRBD2 | TRBJ2-1 | TRBV5-1 | ASSDGTSGWNEQF
. | TRBJ1-1 | TRBV18 | ASSPPGNTEAF